This TCR beta chain came from a study of blood T cell repertoires in COVID-19. Study in general: Acute and convalescent COVID-19 specimens originated in the United States, Italy and Spain.

Methods used by the authors: Researchers report that nucleated cell counts were estimated from reference gene primer amplification. Profiled with immunoSEQ multiplex PCR; TCRdb holds only in-frame clones, not every one. The DNA gave D and trimming, while V, J and clone size come from that table. The data show roughly 200,000 clones, with roughly 90% seen just once and approximately 0.5% held by the top ten. The sample taken for sequencing was peripheral blood. The clonotype originates from a man between 50 and 59 years old with acute or convalescent COVID-19.

CDR3 protein: CASSAQGMNTEAFF. The CDR3 nucleotides are TGTGCCAGCAGCGCACAGGGGATGAACACTGAAGCTTTCTTT. The V gene is TRBV9, the J gene TRBJ1-1, with 7 positions matching TRBD1. This CDR3 region has 14 residues. Germline V gene sequence: CDR1 SGDLS, CDR2 YYNGEE. With V trimmed by 3 bases and J by 0 bases, 2 bases remained unmatched.